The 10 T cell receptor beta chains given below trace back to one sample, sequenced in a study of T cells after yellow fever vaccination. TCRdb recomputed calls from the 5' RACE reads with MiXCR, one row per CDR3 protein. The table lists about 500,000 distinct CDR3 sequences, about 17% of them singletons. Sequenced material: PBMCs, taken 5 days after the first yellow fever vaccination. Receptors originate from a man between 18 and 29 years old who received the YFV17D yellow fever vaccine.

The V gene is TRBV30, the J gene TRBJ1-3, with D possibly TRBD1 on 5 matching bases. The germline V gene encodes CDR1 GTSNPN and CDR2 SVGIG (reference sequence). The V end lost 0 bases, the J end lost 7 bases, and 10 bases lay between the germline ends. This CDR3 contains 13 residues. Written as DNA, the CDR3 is TGTGCCTGGAGTGTTTCAGGGTTCAACACCATATATTTT. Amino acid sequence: CAWSVSGFNTIYF.

DNA for the CDR3: TGTGCCAGTAGTATGCGGGCCGGGGCCTACGAGCAGTACGTC. Translation gives CASSMRAGAYEQYV. The chain joins TRBV19 to TRBJ2-7, with TRBD2 as a possible D gene (5 bases). This CDR3 contains 14 residues. Per germline, CDR1 LNHDA and CDR2 SQIVND (reference sequence). V lost 3 bases and J lost 2, with 11 bases in between.

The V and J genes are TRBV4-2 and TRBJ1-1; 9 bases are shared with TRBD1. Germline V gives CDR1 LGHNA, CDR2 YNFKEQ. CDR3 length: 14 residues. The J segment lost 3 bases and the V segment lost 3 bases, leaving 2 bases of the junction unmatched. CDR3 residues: CASSQRTGDTEAFF. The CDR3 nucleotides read TGTGCCAGCAGCCAGAGGACAGGGGACACTGAAGCTTTCTTT.

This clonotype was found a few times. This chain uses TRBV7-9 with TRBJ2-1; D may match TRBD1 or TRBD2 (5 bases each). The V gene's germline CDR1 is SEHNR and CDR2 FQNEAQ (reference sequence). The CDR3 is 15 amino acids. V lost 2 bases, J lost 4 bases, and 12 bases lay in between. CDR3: CASSLSGTPYNEQFF. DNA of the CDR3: TGTGCCAGCAGCTTATCGGGGACCCCGTACAATGAGCAGTTCTTC.

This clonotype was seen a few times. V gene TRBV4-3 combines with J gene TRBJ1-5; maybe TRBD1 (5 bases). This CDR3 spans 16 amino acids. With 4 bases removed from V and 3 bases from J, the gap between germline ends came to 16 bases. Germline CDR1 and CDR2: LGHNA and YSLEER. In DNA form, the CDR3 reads TGCGCCAGCAGCCTAGAAGCGGGACCTAACAATCAGCCCCAGCATTTT. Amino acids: CASSLEAGPNNQPQHF.

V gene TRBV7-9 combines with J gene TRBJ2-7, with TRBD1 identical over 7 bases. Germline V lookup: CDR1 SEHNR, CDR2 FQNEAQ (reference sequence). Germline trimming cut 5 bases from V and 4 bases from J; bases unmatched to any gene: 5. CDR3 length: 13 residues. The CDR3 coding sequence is TGTGCCAGCAGCATTAGACAGGGATACGAGCAGTACTTC. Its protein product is CASSIRQGYEQYF.

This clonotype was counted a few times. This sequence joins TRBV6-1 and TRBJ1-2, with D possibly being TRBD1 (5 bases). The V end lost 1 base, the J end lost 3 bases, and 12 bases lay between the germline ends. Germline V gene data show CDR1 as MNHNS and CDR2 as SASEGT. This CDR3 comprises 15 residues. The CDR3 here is CASSEVGGIYYGYTF. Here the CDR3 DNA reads TGTGCCAGCAGTGAAGTCGGGGGGATTTACTATGGCTACACCTTC.

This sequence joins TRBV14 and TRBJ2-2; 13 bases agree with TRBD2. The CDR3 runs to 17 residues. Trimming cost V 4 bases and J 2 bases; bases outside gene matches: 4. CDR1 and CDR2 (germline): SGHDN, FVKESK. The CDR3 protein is CASSRGLAGVNTGELFF. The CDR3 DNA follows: TGTGCCAGCAGCCGAGGACTAGCGGGAGTCAACACCGGGGAGCTGTTTTTT.

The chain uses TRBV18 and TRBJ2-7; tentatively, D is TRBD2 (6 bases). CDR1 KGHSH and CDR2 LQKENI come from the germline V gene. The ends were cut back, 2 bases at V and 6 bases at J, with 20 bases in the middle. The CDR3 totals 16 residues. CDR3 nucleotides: TGTGCCAGCTCACCAGGGGGAGGAGAGTATTGGGTCGAGCAGTACTTC. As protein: CASSPGGGEYWVEQYF. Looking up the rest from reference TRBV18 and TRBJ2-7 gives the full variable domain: NAGVMQNPRHLVRRRGQEARLRCSPMKGHSHVYWYRQLPEEGLKFMVYLQKENIIDESGMPKERFSAEFPKEGPSILRIQQVVRGDSAAYFCASSPGGGEYWVEQYFGPGTRLTVT.

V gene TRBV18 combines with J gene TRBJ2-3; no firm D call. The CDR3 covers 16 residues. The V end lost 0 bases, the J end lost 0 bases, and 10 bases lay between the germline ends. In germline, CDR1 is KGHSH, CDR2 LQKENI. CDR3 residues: CASSPPTIVSTDTQYF. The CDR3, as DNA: TGTGCCAGCTCACCACCTACGATCGTCAGCACAGATACGCAGTATTTT.